The present T cell receptor beta chain was sequenced within a study of a mutant IDH1 vaccine in newly diagnosed glioma (dated by TCRdb to the early 2020s). With respect to the entire study: Patients received eight vaccinations in weeks 1, 3, 5, 7, 11, 15, 19 and 23, corresponding to visits V03 through V10. Vaccination started 4-6 weeks after radiotherapy alone, or was given together with temozolomide cycles in the groups whose treatment included chemotherapy. The roughly 35 treated patients were around 62% male and approximately 40% female, with a mean age of about 43 years. Prior to enrollment, standard therapy consisting of radiotherapy alone, temozolomide alone, or radiochemotherapy with temozolomide had been administered to patients, with the combination being received by most patients. Peripheral blood was collected at six visits: V03 (baseline), V05, V07, V10, V12 and V13. Longitudinal TCRB deep sequencing was performed for 25 to 30 treated patients wherever samples were available for exploratory analyses. General conclusions and limits of the study: Across multiple MHC alleles, vaccine-induced immune responses were seen in 93.3% of patients. It was noted by the authors that analyses of patient blood samples could not be reproduced owing to sample limitations. PBMC samples for TCRB deep sequencing were selected based on availability. No apparent relationship was observed between pseudoprogression and alterations in the top peripheral T cell clonotypes detected by TCRB sequencing.

Deletion took 9 bases off V and 2 bases off J, with a span of 17 bases between the germline ends. The CDR3 contains 15 residues, cysteine and phenylalanine counted. Only CDR3 DNA is held: 45 bases, read in frame from base 1. CDR1 SNHLY and CDR2 FYNNEI are derived from the germline V gene. Details on this clone: The antigen it recognizes is unknown. Within one base of it there is no much larger clone, and no base qualities were kept.

Sample time point, as interpreted from the label and publication: week 11, during vaccination. Each vaccine dose, consisting of 300 ug of a 20-mer mutant IDH1 peptide in Montanide, was administered subcutaneously with topical imiquimod. All donors had newly diagnosed IDH1-mutant astrocytomas of WHO grade 3 or 4 that showed loss of nuclear ATRX. The samples were drawn from NOA16, a multicentre, single-arm, open-label phase I trial in Germany that tested a mutant IDH1 peptide vaccine in humans for the first time. Genomic DNA for TCRB sequencing was extracted from EDTA blood using the DNeasy Blood and Tissue Kit. Library generation was performed with the immunoSEQ multiplex PCR assay. Rearranged TCR beta chain sequences were amplified using the hsTCRB Kit according to the manufacturer's protocol. TCRB libraries were sequenced on an Illumina MiSeq. Per the source publication's procedure: The kit vendor's proprietary platform handled demultiplexing, trimming and gene mapping. Here the immuneACCESS table is served through TCRdb, limited to in-frame sequences with V and J called. Missing clones are a known gap in these copies; in checked studies unresolved V genes cover under half, and the rest lacks a known reason. V, J and clone size derive from that table, while D and trimming were established from the DNA sequence. The sample table shows under 65,000 clones, and 75% to 90% are seen once. 5% to 6.5% of the sample is in the top ten clones.

The rearrangement joined TRBV2 to TRBJ1-5; there is no confident call for the D gene. This sequence was found in a man aged 50 to 59 with glioma. Sequencing was performed on PBMCs, taken from a glioma patient whose treatment included an IDH1 peptide vaccine. CDR3 protein: CASPHDPGGNQPQHF. Here is the DNA: TGTGCCAGTCCTCATGATCCCGGGGGCAATCAGCCCCAGCATTTT.